These T cell receptor beta chains were read from a single sample in a study of T-cell memory formation after mild COVID-19. MiXCR, run by TCRdb on the 5' RACE reads, gives a single entry per CDR3 protein. The sample carries about 190,000 distinct CDR3 sequences, under 12% recorded once. Source material: PBMCs or a T cell subset sorted from them (not recorded which). All receptors come from a man between 18 and 35 years old who had mild COVID-19 (a few samples of this study predate the infection). Cell type and time point are not known. The CDR3 runs from the conserved cysteine through the conserved F or W. Fields, in order: CDR3 length, V gene, D gene, clone size, J gene, CDR3 protein, CDR3 DNA. D genes are given only for firm matches. Size is stated for part of the rows, as once, few or many counts, or as a class when the clone is expanded.

12,TRBV11-2,-,few,TRBJ1-1,CASSAYRGEAFF,TGTGCCAGCAGCGCATACAGAGGAGAAGCTTTCTTT
14,TRBV20-1,TRBD1,few,TRBJ1-2,CSARNDRANYGYTF,TGCAGTGCTAGAAACGACAGGGCTAACTATGGCTACACCTTC
15,TRBV6-5,TRBD1,few,TRBJ1-6,CASSYLGTGSAPLHF,TGTGCCAGCAGTTACTTAGGGACAGGGAGTGCACCCCTCCACTTT
14,TRBV7-8,-,once,TRBJ2-7,CASSLGPVSYEQYF,TGTGCCAGCAGCTTAGGACCGGTGTCCTACGAGCAGTACTTC
15,TRBV3-1,-,-,TRBJ1-5,CASSQDPGGGQPQHF,TGTGCCAGCAGCCAAGATCCGGGGGGAGGGCAGCCCCAGCATTTT
15,TRBV24-1,-,-,TRBJ2-2,CATSDPKRGTGELFF,TGTGCCACCAGTGATCCGAAGAGGGGAACCGGGGAGCTGTTTTTT
16,TRBV11-2,-,-,TRBJ1-4,CASSSFFGTGNEKMFF,-
15,TRBV7-3,-,many,TRBJ2-5,CASSPSGGLQETQYF,TGTGCCAGCAGCCCTTCCGGGGGCCTCCAAGAGACCCAGTACTTC
16,TRBV5-1,TRBD2,few,TRBJ2-1,CASSPAGVGPYNEQFF,TGCGCCAGCAGCCCCGCGGGGGTAGGGCCCTACAATGAGCAGTTCTTC
14,TRBV28,TRBD1,few,TRBJ1-5,CATNPGGLGKPQHF,TGTGCCACCAATCCAGGGGGGTTAGGCAAGCCCCAGCATTTT
14,TRBV14,-,few,TRBJ1-3,CASASGASGNTIYF,TGTGCCAGCGCTTCGGGGGCATCTGGAAACACCATATATTTT
13,TRBV5-6,-,few,TRBJ2-7,CASSFGRKNEQYF,TGTGCCAGCAGCTTCGGCAGGAAGAACGAGCAGTACTTC
14,TRBV7-2,-,many,TRBJ1-4,CASSPQPANEKLFF,TGTGCCAGCAGCCCACAGCCGGCTAATGAAAAACTGTTTTTT
15,TRBV5-5,-,few,TRBJ2-5,CASLMAGNGVETQYF,TGTGCCAGCCTAATGGCGGGGAACGGGGTGGAGACCCAGTACTTC
14,TRBV29-1,TRBD1,-,TRBJ2-7,CSVEDRAQAYEQYF,TGCAGCGTTGAGGACAGGGCTCAGGCCTACGAGCAGTACTTC
15,TRBV11-2,-,many,TRBJ2-5,CASSYSAGSGETQYF,TGTGCCAGCAGCTATAGTGCGGGGAGTGGAGAGACCCAGTACTTC
11,TRBV12-3/TRBV12-4,-,many,TRBJ1-1,CASSRGTEAFF,TGTGCCAGCTCACGGGGGACTGAAGCTTTCTTT
15,TRBV7-2,-,few,TRBJ2-1,CASSEAGPTYNEQFF,TGTGCCAGCAGCGAGGCAGGGCCAACTTACAATGAGCAGTTCTTC
13,TRBV19,-,-,TRBJ1-3,CASSRVSGNTIYF,TGTGCCAGTAGTAGGGTATCTGGAAACACCATATATTTT
17,TRBV6-6,TRBD2,-,TRBJ2-3,CASSPGLAGGGADTQYF,TGTGCCAGCAGTCCAGGACTAGCGGGGGGCGGCGCAGATACGCAGTATTTT
17,TRBV5-1,TRBD1,few,TRBJ2-3,CASSWGAGTGSSDTQYF,TGCGCCAGCAGCTGGGGGGCCGGGACAGGGTCATCCGATACGCAGTATTTT
15,TRBV5-1,-,few,TRBJ1-5,CASSLDGQGYQPQHF,TGCGCCAGCAGCTTGGACGGGCAGGGGTACCAGCCCCAGCATTTT
15,TRBV5-1,TRBD1,-,TRBJ1-4,CASSRGDSRNEKLFF,TGCGCCAGCAGCCGGGGGGACAGTAGGAATGAAAAACTGTTTTTT
13,TRBV29-1,-,-,TRBJ1-3,CSARTSSGNTIYF,TGCAGCGCCCGGACATCCTCTGGAAACACCATATATTTT
13,TRBV5-1,-,few,TRBJ2-5,CASRKADKETQYF,TGCGCCAGCAGAAAAGCGGATAAAGAGACCCAGTACTTC
14,TRBV10-3,-,few,TRBJ1-5,CAISELGGNQPQHF,TGTGCCATCTCCGAGCTGGGGGGCAATCAGCCCCAGCATTTT
16,TRBV7-2,TRBD1,few,TRBJ2-6,CASSYRQGLGANVLTF,TGTGCCAGCAGCTATAGACAGGGGTTAGGGGCCAACGTCCTGACTTTC
13,TRBV7-7,TRBD1,-,TRBJ2-1,CASSFDRDNEQFF,TGTGCTAGCAGCTTCGACAGGGACAATGAGCAGTTCTTC
16,TRBV5-1,-,few,TRBJ1-4,CASSRGGHPTNEKLFF,TGCGCCAGCAGCCGCGGGGGCCATCCAACTAATGAAAAACTGTTTTTT
13,TRBV5-1,TRBD1,few,TRBJ2-1,CASAGQGADEQFF,TGCGCCAGTGCGGGACAGGGGGCGGATGAGCAGTTCTTC
14,TRBV19,-,-,TRBJ2-2,CASSILENTGELFF,TGTGCCAGTAGTATACTTGAGAACACCGGGGAGCTGTTTTTT
14,TRBV9,-,many,TRBJ2-5,CASSVQLAQETQYF,TGTGCCAGCAGCGTACAACTAGCACAAGAGACCCAGTACTTC
16,TRBV7-2,-,many,TRBJ1-5,CASSLVGGNTNQPQHF,TGTGCCAGCAGCTTAGTTGGGGGAAACACCAATCAGCCCCAGCATTTT
13,TRBV15,-,-,TRBJ2-2,CATRLASTGELFF,TGTGCCACCAGGTTAGCGAGCACCGGGGAGCTGTTTTTT
14,TRBV11-2,TRBD1,-,TRBJ2-1,CASIMGPGTGEQFF,TGTGCCAGCATCATGGGCCCGGGGACAGGTGAGCAGTTCTTC
14,TRBV7-3,TRBD1,-,TRBJ1-1,CASSSGQTNTEAFF,TGTGCCAGCAGCTCGGGACAGACCAACACTGAAGCTTTCTTT
16,TRBV5-1,-,many,TRBJ2-2,CASSLVGRAGTGELFF,TGCGCCAGCAGCTTGGTCGGCAGGGCTGGCACCGGGGAGCTGTTTTTT
13,TRBV28,-,many,TRBJ1-3,CASSLDGGNTIYF,TGTGCCAGCAGTCTCGACGGAGGAAACACCATATATTTT
13,TRBV7-3,-,-,TRBJ2-3,CASSTFSGDTQYF,TGTGCCAGCAGCACGTTTTCGGGGGATACGCAGTATTTT
16,TRBV21-1,-,-,TRBJ2-3,CASSKSGRTSTDTQYF,TGTGCCAGCAGCAAATCGGGCAGGACTAGCACAGATACGCAGTATTTT
13,TRBV5-1,-,few,TRBJ1-1,CASSPEGYTEAFF,TGCGCCAGCAGCCCGGAGGGTTACACTGAAGCTTTCTTT
12,TRBV7-2,-,few,TRBJ2-2,CASSPDSGELFF,TGTGCCAGCAGCCCGGATTCCGGGGAGCTGTTTTTT
13,TRBV6-6,-,few,TRBJ1-6,CASRPRLNSPLHF,TGTGCCAGCCGACCTCGACTCAATTCACCCCTCCACTTT
10,TRBV6-5,-,-,TRBJ1-2,CASRGNGYTF,TGTGCCAGCAGGGGTAATGGCTACACCTTC
15,TRBV12-3/TRBV12-4,-,-,TRBJ2-2,CASSFGYGLAGELFF,TGTGCCAGCAGTTTCGGGTATGGTTTGGCCGGGGAGCTGTTTTTT
15,TRBV6-2/TRBV6-3,-,few,TRBJ1-1,CASSYGPRGSTEAFF,TGTGCCAGCAGTTACGGGCCTCGAGGAAGCACTGAAGCTTTCTTT
14,TRBV5-1,-,-,TRBJ2-3,CASSLAGPTDTQYF,TGCGCCAGCAGCTTGGCAGGGCCCACAGATACGCAGTATTTT
14,TRBV6-5,TRBD1,few,TRBJ2-1,CASSTRGLTNEQFF,TGTGCCAGCAGCACCAGGGGGCTTACCAATGAGCAGTTCTTC
14,TRBV12-3/TRBV12-4,-,many,TRBJ2-3,CASSFAGNTDTQYF,TGTGCCAGCAGTTTCGCCGGGAACACAGATACGCAGTATTTT
13,TRBV10-3,-,-,TRBJ1-2,CAISVQTSYGYTF,TGTGCCATCAGTGTCCAGACCAGCTATGGCTACACCTTC
14,TRBV2,-,few,TRBJ2-2,CASSRRTFTGELFF,TGTGCCAGCAGTCGACGGACCTTCACCGGGGAGCTGTTTTTT
16,TRBV12-3/TRBV12-4,-,many,TRBJ2-2,CASRAPETANTGELFF,TGTGCCAGCAGGGCCCCCGAGACAGCGAACACCGGGGAGCTGTTTTTT
14,TRBV7-3,-,many,TRBJ2-7,CASSKGPGTYEQYF,TGTGCCAGCAGCAAGGGACCCGGGACCTACGAGCAGTACTTC
12,TRBV7-2,-,many,TRBJ2-3,CASSPQGDTQYF,TGTGCCAGCAGCCCGCAGGGAGATACGCAGTATTTT